The 8 T cell receptor beta chains presented below share a single source sample, sequenced in a study of molecular identifiers for immune sequencing clone quantification. TCRdb redid the calling of the PCR reads with MiXCR, one entry per CDR3 protein. The sample contains more than 250,000 distinct CDR3 sequences, 20% to 25% of which appear only once. The source material was naive CD8+ T cells from blood, with Jurkat cell RNA spiked in. Specified subset: FACS-sorted CD8+CD4-CCR7+CD45RA+ naive T cells. The receptors shown here come from a human donor in good health. Some libraries in this study had Jurkat cell RNA spiked in.

This clonotype showed up many times. The chain combines TRBV7-2 with TRBJ1-4, with D hard to call. This CDR3 has 13 amino acids. V dropped 3 bases and J dropped 6 bases, with 8 bases sitting between them. CDR1 SGHTA and CDR2 FQGNSA come from the germline V gene. The CDR3 loop reads CASSFSRYEKLFF. The CDR3 nucleotides are TGTGCCAGCAGCTTTTCGCGTTATGAAAAACTGTTTTTT.

This clonotype was counted between two and nine times. This rearrangement joins TRBV3-1 to TRBJ2-7; TRBD2 aligns across 8 bases. This CDR3 is built from 15 residues. The germline CDR1 and CDR2 sequences are LGHDT and YNNKEL (reference sequence). Germline trimming cut 0 bases from V and 2 bases from J; bases unmatched to any gene: 3. The CDR3 region has the DNA TGTGCCAGCAGCCAAGAGCGGGGGGAAGCCTACGAGCAGTACTTC. Amino acid sequence: CASSQERGEAYEQYF.

The chain has TRBV11-2 and TRBJ2-7; TRBD1 is a possible D gene (5 bases). Looked up from germline, CDR1 is SGHAT and CDR2 is FQNNGV. V lost 3 bases and J lost 5, with 17 bases in between. The CDR3 sequence is 15 residues long. This CDR3 is CASSFGTGFNDEQYF. Here the CDR3 DNA reads TGTGCCAGCAGCTTCGGTACAGGCTTTAACGACGAGCAGTACTTC.

This clonotype was counted at least ten times. The chain couples TRBV25-1 to TRBJ2-2; TRBD1 is a possible D gene (6 bases). V shed 7 bases and J shed 3 bases, with 12 bases lying between them. This CDR3 has 14 amino acids. The germline V gene encodes CDR1 MGHDK and CDR2 SYGVNS. CDR3 sequence reads: CASNQGLDTGELFF. The CDR3, as DNA: TGTGCCAGCAACCAGGGGCTGGACACCGGGGAGCTGTTTTTT.

This clonotype was seen repeatedly, ten times or more. This chain's CDR3 is CASSQWVGEEKLFF. In DNA form, the CDR3 reads TGCGCCAGCAGCCAGTGGGTGGGTGAGGAAAAACTGTTTTTT. J is TRBJ1-4 and V is TRBV4-1; no reliable D call. CDR1 is MGHRA, CDR2 YSYEKL, per germline. This CDR3 contains 14 residues. Trimming shortened V by 3 bases and J by 8 bases, and 13 bases separated the two germline ends.

This clonotype was found many times. The V and J genes are TRBV12-3 or TRBV12-4 and TRBJ1-2, with D possibly matching TRBD1 (6 bases). CDR3 size: 15 residues. The V and J ends lost 6 bases and 4 bases respectively, with 18 bases between them. The CDR3 DNA follows: TGTGCCAGCAGCCTAACTACAGGGTCGGGCTATGGCTACACCTTC. Translation gives CASSLTTGSGYGYTF.

The rearrangement joins TRBV19 to TRBJ1-4; D is possibly TRBD1 (6 bases). The CDR3 has 15 residues. The germline CDR1 and CDR2 sequences are LNHDA and SQIVND (reference sequence). V was cut by 5 bases and J by 8 bases, with 18 bases left in between. CDR3 DNA sequence: TGTGCCAGTAGTCATGGGGCGGGACACCAAGAAAAACTGTTTTTT. Its translation is CASSHGAGHQEKLFF.

This clonotype was counted between two and nine times. The CDR3 coding sequence is TGTGCCAGCAGGACCGGGACAGTGGGGGCGATGAACACTGAAGCTTTCTTT. Translated, it gives CASRTGTVGAMNTEAFF. The rearrangement uses TRBV6-2 or TRBV6-3 and TRBJ1-1, with 7 bases that match TRBD1. V lost 6 bases and J lost 0; bases outside the gene matches: 13. This CDR3 has 17 residues. The germline V gene has CDR1 MNHEY and CDR2 SVGEGT.